A single sample gave rise to the 5 T cell receptor beta chains below, sequenced in a study of T cells in Graves' hyperthyroidism and ophthalmopathy. Regions amplified from RNA transcripts were the TCR beta CDR3 regions. When the TCR CDR3 underwent first-round RT-PCR, the HTBI primer set was used. TCRdb fed the multiplex PCR reads into MiXCR, producing one record per CDR3 protein. The sample yields hundreds of thousands of distinct CDR3 sequences, about 15% seen once. The sequenced sample was blood. The receptors come from a woman aged 40 to 49 with Graves' ophthalmopathy.

The gene calls are TRBV28 and TRBJ2-7; TRBD2 might be the D (6 bases). V was trimmed by 6 bases and J by 3 bases, leaving 24 bases between them. Germline-derived CDR1 and CDR2 are MDHEN and SYDVKM. The CDR3 has 17 amino acids. CDR3 nucleotide sequence: TGTGCCAGCAGCCACCCCGAGTGGAGGGGATCTTACTACGAGCAGTACTTC. It yields the protein CASSHPEWRGSYYEQYF.

This clonotype was observed many times. The chain joins TRBV19 to TRBJ1-5; D is unresolved. CDR3 length: 12 residues. Germline V gene lookup returns CDR1 LNHDA and CDR2 SQIVND (reference sequence). V was cut by 1 base and J by 6 bases, with 4 bases left in between. The CDR3 DNA reads TGTGCCAGTAGTATAGTTGGTCAGCCCCAGCATTTT. Its protein product is CASSIVGQPQHF.

This clonotype was seen ten or more times. The V call is TRBV19, the J call TRBJ1-2, with D possibly matching TRBD1 (6 bases). The CDR3 loop spans 17 amino acids. Germline lookup yields CDR1 LNHDA and CDR2 SQIVND (reference sequence). Trimming took off 6 bases at V and 4 bases at J, with 24 bases between the two ends. CDR3: CASSPGGGLTDLYGYTF. The CDR3 DNA follows: TGTGCCAGTAGCCCGGGGGGGGGCCTTACAGATCTCTATGGCTACACCTTC.

The sample holds many counts of this clonotype. The J gene is TRBJ2-5, the V gene TRBV12-3 or TRBV12-4; 8 bases match TRBD1. The junction had 8 bases not matched to a gene; V was cut back by 1 base and J by 7 bases. This CDR3 is 15 amino acids long. This chain's CDR3 is CASSLGGQGASTQYF. CDR3 in DNA: TGTGCCAGCAGTTTAGGTGGGCAGGGGGCGTCGACCCAGTACTTC.

J is TRBJ2-7 and V is TRBV4-1; possibly TRBD2 for D (6 bases). V dropped 4 bases and J dropped 5 bases, with 15 bases sitting between them. The CDR3 totals 14 residues. Germline V gene lookup returns CDR1 MGHRA and CDR2 YSYEKL. The CDR3 loop reads CASSRLGERHEQYF. Written as DNA, the CDR3 is TGCGCCAGCAGCCGACTAGGGGAGAGGCACGAGCAGTACTTC.